This is a list of T cell receptor beta chains from one sample in a study of tumor-infiltrating lymphocytes in primary liver carcinoma. TCRdb re-called the multiplex PCR reads with MiXCR, one entry per CDR3 protein. Of approximately 76,000 distinct CDR3 sequences listed, around 75% were seen once; the top ten hold around 13%. The sequenced sample was liver tumor tissue from sampling region 4. These receptors were collected from a woman aged 60 to 75 with primary liver carcinoma and hepatitis B virus infection. The CDR3 runs from the conserved cysteine through the conserved F or W. A D gene is named only where the DNA matches it firmly. For some rows the clone size is stated as once, few or many, or as a class when expanded; others skip it.

clone_size | j_call | d_call | v_call | cdr3_nt | cdr3_aa
NA | TRBJ1-2 | NA | TRBV6-5 | TGTGCCAGCAGCCCGGACAAGGGCTACACATTC | CASSPDKGYTF
NA | TRBJ2-3 | NA | TRBV30 | TGTGCCTGGAGCCTCGAGGGATTCTCCATAGATACGCAGTATTTT | CAWSLEGFSIDTQYF
NA | TRBJ2-7 | NA | TRBV28 | TGTGCCAGCGGTTCCCCCCGGACCCCCCTCCCTTACGAGCAGTACTTC | CASGSPRTPLPYEQYF
NA | TRBJ1-1 | TRBD1 | TRBV29-1 | TGCGGCGTGCTGACAGGGGGTGACACTGAAGCCTTCTTT | CGVLTGGDTEAFF
NA | TRBJ2-4 | NA | TRBV2 | TGTGCCAGCAGTGATGGTGTAAGCATTCAGTGCTTC | CASSDGVSIQCF
few | TRBJ2-7 | TRBD2 | TRBV12-3/TRBV12-4 | TGTGTCGGCAGTTTAGTTGGGGGGGGGGATGAGCAGTACTTC | CVGSLVGGGDEQYF
NA | TRBJ1-5 | NA | TRBV20-1 | TGCAGTGCTAATACAGGCTTTAGGGGACGGCAGCCCCAGCATTTT | CSANTGFRGRQPQHF
NA | TRBJ2-1 | NA | TRBV28 | TGTGCCAGCAGTCAAGCAGGGGCACTCTCCTACAATGAGCACTTCTTC | CASSQAGALSYNEHFF
many | TRBJ1-5 | NA | TRBV7-9 | TGTGCCAGCAGCTTGGGGTCCCAGCCCCAGCATTTT | CASSLGSQPQHF
NA | TRBJ2-5 | NA | TRBV12-3/TRBV12-4 | TGTGCCAGCAGTTTCGGGTTAGGGGATTTAGAGACCCAGTACTTC | CASSFGLGDLETQYF
NA | TRBJ2-3 | TRBD2 | TRBV10-3 | TGTGCCATCAGTAGAAGCGGGACGGAGCCAGATACGCAGTATTTT | CAISRSGTEPDTQYF
many | TRBJ2-5 | NA | TRBV28 | TGTGCCAGCAGTCCCCTCATAGGGGGTGAGACCCAGTACTTC | CASSPLIGGETQYF
many | TRBJ2-1 | TRBD2 | TRBV28 | TGTGCCAGCAGTTTATCAGCGGGAGGCTTTTACAATGAGCAGTTCTTC | CASSLSAGGFYNEQFF
many | TRBJ1-1 | NA | TRBV29-1 | TGCAGCGTTACCCGCAGGGCCACGGGCACTGAAGCTTTCTTT | CSVTRRATGTEAFF
many | TRBJ1-4 | TRBD1 | TRBV28 | TGTGCCAGCAGTGGATGGACAGGGGGAATTGAAAAACTGTTTTTT | CASSGWTGGIEKLFF
NA | TRBJ1-4 | NA | TRBV30 | TGTGCCTGGAAGTGGAAGGAAAGGGGTACTAATGAGAAACTGCTTTTT | CAWKWKERGTNEKLLF
NA | TRBJ2-1 | NA | TRBV4-1 | TGTGCTAGCAGCCAAGAGCCGGAAGGGAAGTACAATGAGCAGTTCTTC | CASSQEPEGKYNEQFF
once | TRBJ2-1 | NA | TRBV11-2 | TGTGCCAGCACCTTAGGTCAACAGAGTATAGTCTACAATGAGCAGTTCTTC | CASTLGQQSIVYNEQFF
NA | TRBJ1-5 | NA | TRBV6-1 | TGTGCCAGCCAGCAAAGCAATAAGCCCCAGCATTTT | CASQQSNKPQHF
NA | TRBJ1-1 | NA | TRBV12-3/TRBV12-4 | TGTGCCAGCTTCACCCGGGGAGAGAACACTGAAGCTTTCTTT | CASFTRGENTEAFF
few | TRBJ1-4 | NA | TRBV28 | TGTGCCAGCGGTCAGTTGATGGTGGAGTATAATGAAAAACTGTTTTTT | CASGQLMVEYNEKLFF
NA | TRBJ2-2 | NA | TRBV20-1 | TGCAGTGCTAGGCCCTTCCGACAGGCAACCGGAGGGGAGCTGTTTTTT | CSARPFRQATGGELFF
few | TRBJ2-7 | TRBD1 | TRBV11-3 | TGTGCTAGCAGCCCCGGGACAGGGGGCAACTACAAGCAATACTTC | CASSPGTGGNYKQYF
medium-sized | TRBJ1-1 | NA | TRBV12-3/TRBV12-4 | TGTGCCAGCAGTTTGTCAGAGAACACTGAAGCTTTCTTT | CASSLSENTEAFF
NA | TRBJ2-1 | TRBD2 | TRBV10-1 | TGCGCCAGCAGTTTCGTTCGGACTGGCGGGAGAGGTGAGCAGTTCTTC | CASSFVRTGGRGEQFF
few | TRBJ1-2 | NA | TRBV25-1 | TGTGCCAGCAGTCCGCACGGACAGCGACCCCCAACTAACTATGGCTACACCTTC | CASSPHGQRPPTNYGYTF
NA | TRBJ2-5 | NA | TRBV7-9 | TGTGCCAGCAGCAGGGGGAATGTCGGGGAGGAGACCCTGTACTTC | CASSRGNVGEETLYF
NA | TRBJ2-1 | TRBD1 | TRBV12-3/TRBV12-4 | TGTGCCAACAGTATAACCCGGACAGGACCGAAGCAGTTCTTC | CANSITRTGPKQFF
NA | TRBJ1-2 | NA | TRBV29-1 | TGCAGGGCAGGACCGGGAAATATCTATGGCTACACCTTC | CRAGPGNIYGYTF